Listed here are 2 T cell receptor beta chains from one sample, sequenced in a study of blood T cell repertoires in COVID-19. The method was immunoSEQ multiplex PCR; TCRdb's version includes in-frame clones alone and lacks a portion of them. Among some 94,000 clones listed, approximately 87% were seen once. The sample was peripheral blood. These receptors were obtained from a human donor in a cohort sampled during active COVID-19.

The rearrangement joins TRBV28 to TRBJ2-1, with 8 bases identical to TRBD1. Germline V CDR1 and CDR2: MDHEN, SYDVKM. The CDR3 spans 19 residues. Trimming cost V 1 base and J 7 bases; bases outside gene matches: 18. CDR3 in DNA: TGTGCCAGCAGTTTATTGGGACCAGGTACCGCAGGGGGCGCGAATGAGCAGTTCTTC. The encoded protein is CASSLLGPGTAGGANEQFF.

This clone was observed a few times. The rearrangement joins TRBV6-5 to TRBJ1-2; no definite D call. The CDR3 totals 13 residues. Germline V gives CDR1 MNHEY, CDR2 SVGAGI. The ends were cut back, 6 bases at V and 2 bases at J, with 10 bases in the middle. Written as DNA, the CDR3 is TGTGCCAGCAGCCCCGACGGGAACTATGGCTACACCTTC. The encoded protein is CASSPDGNYGYTF.